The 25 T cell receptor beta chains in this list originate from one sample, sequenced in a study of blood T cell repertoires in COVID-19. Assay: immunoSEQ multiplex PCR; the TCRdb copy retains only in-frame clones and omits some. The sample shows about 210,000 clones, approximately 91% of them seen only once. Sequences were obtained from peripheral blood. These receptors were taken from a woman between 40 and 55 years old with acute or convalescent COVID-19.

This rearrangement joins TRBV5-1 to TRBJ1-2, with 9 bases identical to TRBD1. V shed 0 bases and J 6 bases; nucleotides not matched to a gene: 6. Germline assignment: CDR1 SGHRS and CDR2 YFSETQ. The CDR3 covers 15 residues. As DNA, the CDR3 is TGCGCCAGCAGCTTGGTCACAGGGGGCTTCGATGGCTACACCTTC. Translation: CASSLVTGGFDGYTF.

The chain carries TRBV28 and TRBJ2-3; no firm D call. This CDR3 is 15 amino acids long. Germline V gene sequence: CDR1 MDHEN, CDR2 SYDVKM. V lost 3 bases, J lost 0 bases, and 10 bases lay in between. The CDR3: CASSFSRPSTDTQYF. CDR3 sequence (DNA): TGTGCCAGCAGTTTCAGTCGTCCTAGCACAGATACGCAGTATTTT.

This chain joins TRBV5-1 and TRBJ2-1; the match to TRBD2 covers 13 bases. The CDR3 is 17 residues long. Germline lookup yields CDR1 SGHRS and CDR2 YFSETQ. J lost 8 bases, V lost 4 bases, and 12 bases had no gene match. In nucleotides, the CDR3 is TGCGCCAGCAGCCCTGGGGCACTAGCGGGGGGGCCCCATGAGCAGTTCTTC. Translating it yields CASSPGALAGGPHEQFF.

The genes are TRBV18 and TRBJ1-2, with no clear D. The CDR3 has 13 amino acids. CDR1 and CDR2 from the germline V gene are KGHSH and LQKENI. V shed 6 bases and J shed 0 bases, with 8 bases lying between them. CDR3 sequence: CASSPPANYGYTF. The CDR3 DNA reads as TGTGCCAGCTCCCCCCCAGCTAACTATGGCTACACCTTC. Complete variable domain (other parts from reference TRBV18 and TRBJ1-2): NAGVMQNPRHLVRRRGQEARLRCSPMKGHSHVYWYRQLPEEGLKFMVYLQKENIIDESGMPKERFSAEFPKEGPSILRIQQVVRGDSAAYFCASSPPANYGYTFGSGTRLTVV.

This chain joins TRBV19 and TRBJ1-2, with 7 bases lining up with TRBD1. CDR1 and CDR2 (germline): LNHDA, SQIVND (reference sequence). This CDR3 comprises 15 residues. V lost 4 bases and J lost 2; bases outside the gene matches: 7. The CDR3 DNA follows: TGTGCCAGTAGTACCCAATCAGGGGGGAACTATGGCTACACCTTC. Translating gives CASSTQSGGNYGYTF.

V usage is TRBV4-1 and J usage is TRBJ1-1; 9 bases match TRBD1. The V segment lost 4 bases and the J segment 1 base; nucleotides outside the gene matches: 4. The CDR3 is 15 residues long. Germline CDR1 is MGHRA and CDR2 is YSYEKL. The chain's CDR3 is CASSPGTGRNTEAFF. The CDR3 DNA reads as TGCGCCAGCAGCCCCGGGACAGGGCGGAACACTGAAGCTTTCTTT.

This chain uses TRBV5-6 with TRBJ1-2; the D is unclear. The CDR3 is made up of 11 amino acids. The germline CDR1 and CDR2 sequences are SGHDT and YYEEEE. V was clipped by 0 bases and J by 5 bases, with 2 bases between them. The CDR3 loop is CASSLVYGYTF. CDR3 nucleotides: TGTGCCAGCAGCTTGGTATATGGCTACACCTTC.

The CDR3 DNA reads as TGTGCCAGTGAGGACAGGATGAACACTGAAGCTTTCTTT. As protein: CASEDRMNTEAFF. The V gene is TRBV19, the J gene TRBJ1-1; 7 positions agree with TRBD1. The CDR3 totals 13 residues. Per germline, CDR1 LNHDA and CDR2 SQIVND (reference sequence). With 8 bases clipped from V and 0 bases from J, the junction kept 3 bases outside the gene matches.

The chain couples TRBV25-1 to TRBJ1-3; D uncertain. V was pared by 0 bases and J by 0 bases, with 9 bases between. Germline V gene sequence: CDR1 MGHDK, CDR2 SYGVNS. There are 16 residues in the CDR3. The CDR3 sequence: CASSEYFGISGNTIYF. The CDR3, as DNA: TGTGCCAGCAGTGAATATTTCGGTATCTCTGGAAACACCATATATTTT.

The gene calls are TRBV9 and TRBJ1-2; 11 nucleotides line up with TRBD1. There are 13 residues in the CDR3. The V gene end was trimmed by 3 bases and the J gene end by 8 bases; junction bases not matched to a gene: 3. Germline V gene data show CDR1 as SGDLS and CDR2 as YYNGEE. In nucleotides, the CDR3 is TGTGCCAGCAGCGGGACAGGGGGCAACGGCTACACCTTC. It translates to CASSGTGGNGYTF.

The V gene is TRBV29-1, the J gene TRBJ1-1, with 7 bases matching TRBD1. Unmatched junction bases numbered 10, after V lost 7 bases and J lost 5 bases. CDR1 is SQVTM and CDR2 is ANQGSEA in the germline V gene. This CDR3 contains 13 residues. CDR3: CSARTGARTEAFF. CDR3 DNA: TGCAGCGCCCGGACAGGAGCCAGGACTGAAGCTTTCTTT.

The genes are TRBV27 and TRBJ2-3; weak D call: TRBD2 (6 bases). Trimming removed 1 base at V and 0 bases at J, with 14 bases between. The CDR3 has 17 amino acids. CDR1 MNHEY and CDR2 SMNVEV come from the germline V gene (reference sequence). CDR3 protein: CASSLWVSAGSTDTQYF. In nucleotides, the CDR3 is TGTGCCAGCAGTTTATGGGTCTCGGCGGGGAGCACAGATACGCAGTATTTT.

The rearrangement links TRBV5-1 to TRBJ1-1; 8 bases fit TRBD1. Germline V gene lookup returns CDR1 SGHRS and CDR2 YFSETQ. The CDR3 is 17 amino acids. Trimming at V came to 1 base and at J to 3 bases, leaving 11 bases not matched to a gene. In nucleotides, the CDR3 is TGCGCCAGCAGCTTGCCCCCCGACAGGGGACTTTACACTGAAGCTTTCTTT. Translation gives CASSLPPDRGLYTEAFF. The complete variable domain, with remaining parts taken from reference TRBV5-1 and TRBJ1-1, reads KAGVTQTPRYLIKTRGQQVTLSCSPISGHRSVSWYQQTPGQGLQFLFEYFSETQRNKGNFPGRFSGRQFSNSRSEMNVSTLELGDSALYLCASSLPPDRGLYTEAFFGQGTRLTVV.

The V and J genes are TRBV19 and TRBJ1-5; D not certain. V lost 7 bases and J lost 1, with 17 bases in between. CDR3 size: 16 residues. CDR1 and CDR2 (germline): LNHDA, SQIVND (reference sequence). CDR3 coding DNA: TGTGCCAGTATCCCACAAGCGGGTGGGAGCAATCAGCCCCAGCATTTT. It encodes CASIPQAGGSNQPQHF.

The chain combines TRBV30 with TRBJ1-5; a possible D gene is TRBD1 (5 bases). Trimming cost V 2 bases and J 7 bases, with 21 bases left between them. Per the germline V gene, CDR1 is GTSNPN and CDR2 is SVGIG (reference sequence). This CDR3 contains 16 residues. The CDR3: CAWSPPVKGRTQPQHF. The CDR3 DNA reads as TGTGCCTGGAGTCCACCGGTTAAGGGGCGTACGCAGCCCCAGCATTTT.

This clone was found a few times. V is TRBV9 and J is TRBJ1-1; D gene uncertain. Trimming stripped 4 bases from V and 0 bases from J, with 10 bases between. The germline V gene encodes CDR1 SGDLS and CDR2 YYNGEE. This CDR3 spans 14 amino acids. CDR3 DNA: TGTGCCAGCAGCCCTTCGGGGATGAACACTGAAGCTTTCTTT. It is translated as CASSPSGMNTEAFF.

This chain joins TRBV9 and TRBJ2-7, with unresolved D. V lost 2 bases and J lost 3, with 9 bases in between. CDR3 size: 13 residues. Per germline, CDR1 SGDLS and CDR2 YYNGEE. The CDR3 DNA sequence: TGTGCCAGCAGCGTTGGGCCGGACTACGAGCAGTACGTC. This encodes CASSVGPDYEQYV.

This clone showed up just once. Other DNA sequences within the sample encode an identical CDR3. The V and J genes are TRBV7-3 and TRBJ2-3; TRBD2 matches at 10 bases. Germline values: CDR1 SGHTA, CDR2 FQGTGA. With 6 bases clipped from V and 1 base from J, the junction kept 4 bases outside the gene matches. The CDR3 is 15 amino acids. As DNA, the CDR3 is TGTGCCAGCAGTTTAGCGGGGGGCCGCACAGATACGCAGTATTTT. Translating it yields CASSLAGGRTDTQYF.

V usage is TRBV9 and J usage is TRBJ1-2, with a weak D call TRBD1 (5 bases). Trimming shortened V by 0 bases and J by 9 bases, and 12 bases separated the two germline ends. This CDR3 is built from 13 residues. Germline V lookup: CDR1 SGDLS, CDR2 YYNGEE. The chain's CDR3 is CASSVGDHRSYTF. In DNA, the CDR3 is TGTGCCAGCAGCGTAGGGGATCACAGGAGCTACACCTTC.

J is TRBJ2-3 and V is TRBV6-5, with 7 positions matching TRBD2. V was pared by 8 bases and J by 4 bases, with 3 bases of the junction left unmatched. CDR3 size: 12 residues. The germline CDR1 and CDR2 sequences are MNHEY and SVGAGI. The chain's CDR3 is CASRGGADTQYF. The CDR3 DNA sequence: TGTGCCAGCCGGGGAGGGGCAGATACGCAGTATTTT.

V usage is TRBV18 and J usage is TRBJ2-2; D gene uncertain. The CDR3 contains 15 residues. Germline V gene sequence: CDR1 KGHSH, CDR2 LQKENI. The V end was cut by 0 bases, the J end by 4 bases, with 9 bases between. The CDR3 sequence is CASSPPSGGTGELFF. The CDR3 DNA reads TGTGCCAGCTCACCACCGAGTGGCGGCACCGGGGAGCTGTTTTTT.

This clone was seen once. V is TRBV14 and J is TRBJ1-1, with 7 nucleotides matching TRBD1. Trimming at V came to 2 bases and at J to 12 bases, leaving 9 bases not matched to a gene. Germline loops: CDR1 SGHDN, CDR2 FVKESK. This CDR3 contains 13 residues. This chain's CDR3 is CASSQSLTGMTFF. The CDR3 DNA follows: TGTGCCAGCAGCCAATCATTGACAGGGATGACTTTCTTT.

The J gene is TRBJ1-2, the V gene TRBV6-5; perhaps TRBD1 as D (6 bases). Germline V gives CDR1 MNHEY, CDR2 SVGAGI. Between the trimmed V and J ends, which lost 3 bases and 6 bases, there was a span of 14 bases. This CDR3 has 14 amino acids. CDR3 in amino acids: CASSYGTGLHGYTF. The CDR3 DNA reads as TGTGCCAGCAGTTATGGTACAGGGTTACATGGCTACACCTTC.

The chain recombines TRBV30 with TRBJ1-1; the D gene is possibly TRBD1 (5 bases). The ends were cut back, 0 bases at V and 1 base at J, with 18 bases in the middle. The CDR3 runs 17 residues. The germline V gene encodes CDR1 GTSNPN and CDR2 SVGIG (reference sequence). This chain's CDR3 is CAWSVPWGGRTNTEAFF. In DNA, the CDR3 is TGTGCCTGGAGTGTACCCTGGGGCGGCAGAACGAACACTGAAGCTTTCTTT. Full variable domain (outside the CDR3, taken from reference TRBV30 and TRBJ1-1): SQTIHQWPATLVQPVGSPLSLECTVEGTSNPNLYWYRQAAGRGLQLLFYSVGIGQISSEVPQNLSASRPQDRQFILSSKKLLLSDSGFYLCAWSVPWGGRTNTEAFFGQGTRLTVV.

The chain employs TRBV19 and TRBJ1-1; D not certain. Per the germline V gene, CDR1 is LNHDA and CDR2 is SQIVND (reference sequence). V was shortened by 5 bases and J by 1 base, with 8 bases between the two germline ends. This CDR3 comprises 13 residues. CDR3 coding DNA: TGTGCCAGTAGTCTCTATCCGAACACTGAAGCTTTCTTT. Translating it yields CASSLYPNTEAFF.